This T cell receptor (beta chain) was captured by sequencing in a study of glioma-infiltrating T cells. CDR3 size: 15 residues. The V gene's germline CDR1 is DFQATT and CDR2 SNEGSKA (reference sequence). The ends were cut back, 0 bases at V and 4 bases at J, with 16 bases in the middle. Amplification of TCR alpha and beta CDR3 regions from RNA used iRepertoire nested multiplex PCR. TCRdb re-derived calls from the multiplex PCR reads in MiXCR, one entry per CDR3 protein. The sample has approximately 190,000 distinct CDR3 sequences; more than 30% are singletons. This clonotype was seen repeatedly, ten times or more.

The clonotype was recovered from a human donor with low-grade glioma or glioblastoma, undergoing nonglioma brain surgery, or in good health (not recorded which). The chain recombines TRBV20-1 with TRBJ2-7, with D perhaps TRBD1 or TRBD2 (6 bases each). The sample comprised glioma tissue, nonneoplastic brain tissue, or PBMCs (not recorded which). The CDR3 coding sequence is TGCAGTGCTAGAGACAACACAGGGACTCGGTACGAGCAGTACTTC. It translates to CSARDNTGTRYEQYF.